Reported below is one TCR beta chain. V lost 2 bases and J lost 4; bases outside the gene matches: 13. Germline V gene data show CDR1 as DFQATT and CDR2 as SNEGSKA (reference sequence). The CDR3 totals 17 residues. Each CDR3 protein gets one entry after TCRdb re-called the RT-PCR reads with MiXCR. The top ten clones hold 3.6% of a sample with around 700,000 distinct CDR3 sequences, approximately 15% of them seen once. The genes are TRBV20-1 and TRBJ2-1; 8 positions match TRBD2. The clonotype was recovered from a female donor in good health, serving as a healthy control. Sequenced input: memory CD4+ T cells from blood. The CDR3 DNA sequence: TGCAGTGCTAGATCGGGGGCCAGCGGGAGAGCGTACAATGAGCAGTTCTTC. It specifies CSARSGASGRAYNEQFF.